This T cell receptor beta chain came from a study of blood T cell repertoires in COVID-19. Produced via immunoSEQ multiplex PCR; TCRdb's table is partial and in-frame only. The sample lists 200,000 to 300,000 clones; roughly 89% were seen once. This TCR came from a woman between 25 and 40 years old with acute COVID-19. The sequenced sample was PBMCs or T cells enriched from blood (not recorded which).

For the CDR3, the DNA is TGCAGCGTGCCCGCGGGGGGAAACACCATATATTTT. Residues: CSVPAGGNTIYF. This rearrangement joins TRBV29-1 to TRBJ1-3; D call uncertain. Trimming left V 6 bases short and J 4 bases short, with 10 bases between. Germline lookup yields CDR1 SQVTM and CDR2 ANQGSEA. The length of the CDR3 is 12 residues.